Each of the 27 T cell receptor beta chains below was sequenced from the same sample in a study of human T cells and chemical hapten exposure. The starting material, unfractionated whole blood, was used for total RNA extraction. MiXCR was run by TCRdb on the 5' RACE reads, yielding one entry per CDR3 protein. This sample has 110,000 or so distinct CDR3 sequences, with approximately 20% found just once. The receptors originated from a human donor in good health.

Points on this clonotype: One end of the junction is discordant with germline, which a read error may explain. The V gene is TRBV27, the J gene TRBJ2-7, with TRBD2 matching 8 bases. There are 13 residues in the CDR3. Germline loops: CDR1 MNHEY, CDR2 SMNVEV (reference sequence). The CDR3 loop is CASSLSYQREPTF. The CDR3 DNA follows: TGTGCCAGCAGTTTATCGTACCAGCGGGAGCCGACCTTC.

CDR3 nucleotide sequence: TGTGCCAGCAGCCAAGCGGTCGGGGTCGTGACCACAGATACGCAGTATTTT. This sequence encodes CASSQAVGVVTTDTQYF. The rearrangement uses TRBV3-1 and TRBJ2-3, with D perhaps matching TRBD2 (5 bases). Germline CDR1 reads LGHDT; CDR2 reads YNNKEL (reference sequence). Trimming shortened V by 1 base and J by 2 bases, and 16 bases separated the two germline ends. The CDR3 is made up of 17 amino acids.

This clonotype was counted a few times. V is TRBV12-3 or TRBV12-4 and J is TRBJ1-5; D uncertain. Trimming pared 6 bases from V and 3 bases from J, leaving 12 bases between. The length of the CDR3 is 14 residues. The CDR3 nucleotides are TGTGCCAGCAGCCTCACCGAGACCAATCAGCCCCAGCATTTT. It translates to CASSLTETNQPQHF.

This clonotype was counted only a few times. V and J are TRBV28 and TRBJ2-7; 7 bases fit TRBD1. Trimming took 5 bases from V and 12 from J; bases not matched to a gene: 7. The germline V gene has CDR1 MDHEN and CDR2 SYDVKM. This CDR3 comprises 11 residues. The CDR3 region is CASSPDRVWYF. CDR3 bases: TGTGCCAGCAGTCCTGACAGGGTTTGGTACTTC.

V is TRBV29-1 and J is TRBJ2-3; no clear D gene. CDR1 is SQVTM, CDR2 ANQGSEA, per germline. The V and J ends lost 5 bases and 2 bases respectively, with 14 bases between them. This CDR3 spans 14 amino acids. CDR3 coding DNA: TGCAGCGTTCGCCCTAATAGGGCCACAGATACGCAGTATTTT. This translates into CSVRPNRATDTQYF.

The rearrangement joins TRBV5-4 to TRBJ2-7; tentatively, D is TRBD1 or TRBD2 (5 bases each). The CDR3 length is 15 residues. V lost 2 bases, J lost 4 bases, and 16 bases lay in between. Germline CDR1 SGHNT, CDR2 YYREEE (reference sequence). In DNA form, the CDR3 reads TGTGCCAGCAGCTTAGGGGCCGGGACGCAATACGAGCAGTACTTC. This gives the protein CASSLGAGTQYEQYF.

The genes are TRBV11-3 and TRBJ2-4; D gene ambiguous. Germline V gives CDR1 SGHNT, CDR2 YENEEA. This CDR3 spans 12 amino acids. Trimming cost V 4 bases and J 11 bases, with 12 bases left between them. This chain's CDR3 is CASSSSHGLQYF. The CDR3 DNA follows: TGTGCCAGCAGCTCATCTCATGGTCTTCAGTACTTC.

V is TRBV28 and J is TRBJ2-1, with a weak D call TRBD2 (5 bases). V dropped 7 bases and J dropped 8 bases, with 24 bases sitting between them. The V gene's germline CDR1 is MDHEN and CDR2 SYDVKM. The CDR3 consists of 16 residues. CDR3 amino acids: CASTSPHGVGSHEQFF. In nucleotides, the CDR3 is TGTGCCAGCACCTCACCCCACGGGGTGGGGAGCCATGAGCAGTTCTTC.

This sequence joins TRBV5-1 and TRBJ2-7; D possibly corresponds to TRBD1 (6 bases). Germline V lookup: CDR1 SGHRS, CDR2 YFSETQ. This CDR3 is 13 amino acids long. Trimming cost V 4 bases and J 4 bases, with 12 bases left between them. CDR3 protein: CASSGDTLYEQYF. The CDR3 region has the DNA TGCGCCAGCAGCGGGGACACCCTGTACGAGCAGTACTTC.

This clonotype has a handful of counts. Written as DNA, the CDR3 is TGTGCCAGCAGCCGCGACCGGGACAGGAACTACGAGCAGTACTTC. It is translated as CASSRDRDRNYEQYF. This chain links TRBV6-5 with TRBJ2-7; 8 bases align to TRBD1. Germline values: CDR1 MNHEY, CDR2 SVGAGI. Losses at the gene ends were 6 bases for V and 3 bases for J; bases not matched to a gene: 10. The CDR3 sequence is 15 residues long.

This clonotype turned up a few times. V is TRBV29-1 and J is TRBJ1-1; TRBD1 agrees at 9 bases. The CDR3 consists of 12 residues. Germline CDR1 reads SQVTM; CDR2 reads ANQGSEA. The ends lost 7 bases at V and 10 bases at J; junction bases unmatched: 10. CDR3 residues: CSGDRDTSGAFF. DNA of the CDR3: TGCAGCGGGGACAGGGACACTTCGGGAGCTTTCTTT.

The chain links TRBV28 to TRBJ2-4; D is unclear. This CDR3 contains 15 residues. Trimming left V 2 bases short and J 0 bases short, with 8 bases between. Germline V gene lookup returns CDR1 MDHEN and CDR2 SYDVKM. The CDR3 loop reads CASSLAGLAKNIQYF. DNA for the CDR3: TGTGCCAGCAGTTTAGCCGGTCTAGCCAAAAACATTCAGTACTTC.

This clonotype has just a few counts. V is TRBV4-1 and J is TRBJ2-7, with 13 bases lining up with TRBD2. The CDR3 sequence is 17 residues long. Germline CDR1 MGHRA, CDR2 YSYEKL. V shed 3 bases and J 3 bases; nucleotides not matched to a gene: 8. The CDR3 DNA is TGCGCCAGCAGCCACACGCCCGGGACTAGCGGGAACTACGAGCAGTACTTC. Its protein product is CASSHTPGTSGNYEQYF.

This clonotype has more than one count but fewer than ten. The chain couples TRBV18 to TRBJ1-3; 7 nucleotides match TRBD1. CDR1 is KGHSH, CDR2 LQKENI, per germline. The CDR3 is 16 residues long. Trimming removed 3 bases from V and 1 base from J; junction bases left unmatched: 6. The CDR3 loop is CASSPPGQTSGNTIYF. CDR3 bases: TGTGCCAGCTCACCCCCGGGACAGACGTCTGGAAACACCATATATTTT. Based on the CDR3 plus reference TRBV18 and TRBJ1-3, the full variable domain is NAGVMQNPRHLVRRRGQEARLRCSPMKGHSHVYWYRQLPEEGLKFMVYLQKENIIDESGMPKERFSAEFPKEGPSILRIQQVVRGDSAAYFCASSPPGQTSGNTIYFGEGSWLTVV.

The chain combines TRBV3-1 with TRBJ2-7, with D possibly called TRBD1 or TRBD2 (5 bases each). V lost 7 bases, J lost 6 bases, and 16 bases lay in between. The length of the CDR3 is 13 residues. Germline CDR1 LGHDT, CDR2 YNNKEL (reference sequence). The CDR3: CASTWDLGAEQYF. In DNA form, the CDR3 reads TGTGCCAGCACCTGGGACCTGGGCGCCGAGCAGTACTTC.

The V and J genes are TRBV7-9 and TRBJ1-2, with D possibly being TRBD1 (5 bases). V dropped 3 bases and J dropped 2 bases, with 10 bases sitting between them. Germline CDR1 and CDR2: SEHNR and FQNEAQ (reference sequence). CDR3 length: 14 residues. The CDR3 region is CASSLLAGNYGYTF. The CDR3 nucleotides read TGTGCCAGCAGCTTGCTCGCAGGGAACTATGGCTACACCTTC.

This clonotype was recorded many times. The chain carries TRBV28 and TRBJ2-5; TRBD1 might be the D (5 bases). In germline, CDR1 is MDHEN, CDR2 SYDVKM. The CDR3 contains 15 residues. Trimming took 8 bases from V and 4 from J, leaving 20 bases between them. CDR3 coding DNA: TGTGCCAGCTTTCCGGACAAGCATCCGGGAGAGACCCAGTACTTC. This encodes CASFPDKHPGETQYF.

This sequence joins TRBV3-1 and TRBJ2-7, with 8 positions matching TRBD1. The CDR3 is 16 amino acids. The germline V gene has CDR1 LGHDT and CDR2 YNNKEL (reference sequence). Losses at the gene ends were 4 bases for V and 5 bases for J; bases not matched to a gene: 13. CDR3 amino acids: CASSRGMGQGANEQYF. Written as DNA, the CDR3 is TGTGCCAGCAGCCGTGGCATGGGGCAGGGGGCCAACGAGCAGTACTTC.

The rearrangement joins TRBV19 to TRBJ2-7; D possibly corresponds to TRBD1 (5 bases). The CDR3 loop spans 16 amino acids. The germline V gene has CDR1 LNHDA and CDR2 SQIVND (reference sequence). V was cut by 7 bases and J by 0 bases, with 19 bases left in between. The CDR3: CASTPPGYNCSYEQYF. CDR3 DNA sequence: TGTGCCAGTACCCCGCCAGGGTATAACTGCTCCTACGAGCAGTACTTC.

This clonotype was recorded at least ten times. CDR3: CAISEGQDITDTQYF. CDR3 DNA: TGTGCCATCAGTGAAGGACAGGACATCACAGATACGCAGTATTTT. The chain combines TRBV10-3 with TRBJ2-3; 7 bases match TRBD1. The CDR3 covers 15 residues. Per the germline V gene, CDR1 is ENHRY and CDR2 is SYGVKD. Losses at the gene ends were 3 bases for V and 2 bases for J; bases not matched to a gene: 5.

V usage is TRBV12-3 or TRBV12-4 and J usage is TRBJ2-5, with TRBD2 matching over 9 bases. The CDR3 is 15 amino acids. V trimming: 4 bases; J trimming: 4 bases; junction bases outside the gene matches: 7. Written as DNA, the CDR3 is TGTGCCAGCAGTTCAAATAGCGGGAGAGGAGAGACCCAGTACTTC. Its translation is CASSSNSGRGETQYF.

This chain uses TRBV7-8 with TRBJ2-5, with 9 positions matching TRBD2. V lost 1 base to trimming and J lost 5 bases; unmatched junction nucleotides: 11. Germline V gives CDR1 SGHVS, CDR2 FQNEAQ. The CDR3 sequence is 17 residues long. The CDR3 nucleotides read TGTGCCAGCAGCTTAGAGGGGCGGGGACTAGCAACTGAGACCCAGTACTTC. Residues: CASSLEGRGLATETQYF. Based on the CDR3 plus reference TRBV7-8 and TRBJ2-5, the full variable domain is GAGVSQSPRYKVAKRGQDVALRCDPISGHVSLFWYQQALGQGPEFLTYFQNEAQLDKSGLPSDRFFAERPEGSVSTLKIQRTQQEDSAVYLCASSLEGRGLATETQYFGPGTRLLVL.

The chain carries TRBV3-1 and TRBJ1-2; 9 bases are shared with TRBD1. Germline values: CDR1 LGHDT, CDR2 YNNKEL (reference sequence). Unmatched junction bases numbered 8, after V lost 4 bases and J lost 8 bases. The CDR3 has 14 residues. CDR3: CASSPGTGHGGYTF. The CDR3 coding sequence is TGTGCCAGCAGCCCAGGGACAGGGCACGGGGGCTACACCTTC.

The chain joins TRBV7-2 to TRBJ2-6; D uncertain. Germline V gene lookup returns CDR1 SGHTA and CDR2 FQGNSA. Trimming removed 5 bases at V and 2 bases at J, with 13 bases between. This CDR3 spans 16 amino acids. This chain's CDR3 is CASSPPHEPGANVLTF. The CDR3 nucleotides read TGTGCCAGCAGCCCCCCCCACGAGCCTGGGGCCAACGTCCTGACTTTC.

The sample holds a few counts of this clonotype. The rearrangement uses TRBV6-6 and TRBJ2-1; 13 bases are a match to TRBD2. Germline V lookup: CDR1 MNHNY, CDR2 SVGAGI (reference sequence). CDR3 length equals 13 residues. V was pared by 5 bases and J by 11 bases, with 3 bases of the junction left unmatched. CDR3 sequence: CASSPGLAGKQFF. CDR3 DNA sequence: TGTGCCAGCAGTCCGGGACTAGCGGGAAAGCAGTTCTTC.

This clonotype came up a few times. The DNA of the CDR3 is TGTGCCAGCAGTTCCCCCTCCGGGGCCCAGGTTACCTACGAGCAGTACTTC. This translates into CASSSPSGAQVTYEQYF. V usage is TRBV6-5 and J usage is TRBJ2-7; either TRBD1 or TRBD2 may fit D (5 bases each). The length of the CDR3 is 17 residues. Between the trimmed V and J ends, which lost 4 bases and 2 bases, there was a span of 21 bases. Germline lookup yields CDR1 MNHEY and CDR2 SVGAGI.

The sample holds a few counts of this clonotype. This chain links TRBV27 with TRBJ2-3; D unclear. Per the germline V gene, CDR1 is MNHEY and CDR2 is SMNVEV (reference sequence). The CDR3 covers 11 residues. The V and J ends lost 7 bases and 5 bases respectively, with 7 bases between them. The CDR3 protein is CASTSLDTQYF. The CDR3 DNA reads as TGTGCCAGCACCTCCTTAGATACGCAGTATTTT.